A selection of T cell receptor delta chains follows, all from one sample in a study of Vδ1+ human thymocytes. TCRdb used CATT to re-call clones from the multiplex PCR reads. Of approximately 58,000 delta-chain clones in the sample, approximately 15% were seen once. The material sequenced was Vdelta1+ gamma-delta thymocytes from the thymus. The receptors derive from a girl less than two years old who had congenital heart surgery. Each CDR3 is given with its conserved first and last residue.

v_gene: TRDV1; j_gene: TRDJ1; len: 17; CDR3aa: CALGELRYDSSADKLIF
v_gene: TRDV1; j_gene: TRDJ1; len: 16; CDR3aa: CALGNGWGAWGIGLIF
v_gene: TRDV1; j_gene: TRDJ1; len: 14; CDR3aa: CALGGGRYTDKLIF
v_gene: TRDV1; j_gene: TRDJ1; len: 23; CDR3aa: CALGELPRYPYVTGGQPWDKLIF
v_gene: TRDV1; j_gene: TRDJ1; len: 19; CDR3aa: CALGAKRVPSTRGTDKLIF
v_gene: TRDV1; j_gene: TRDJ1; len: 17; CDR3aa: CALGERSSPQPTDKLIF
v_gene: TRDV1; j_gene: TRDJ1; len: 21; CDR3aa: CALGDLGLLQRDNLYTDKLIF
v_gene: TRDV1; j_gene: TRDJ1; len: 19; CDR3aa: CALGDLRRGIPGYTDKLIF
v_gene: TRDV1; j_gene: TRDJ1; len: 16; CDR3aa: CALGSPFPLFGDKLIF
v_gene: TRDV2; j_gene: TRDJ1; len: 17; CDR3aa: CACADEGDTIYTDKPIF
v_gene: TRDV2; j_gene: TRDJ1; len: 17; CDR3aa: CACLTGGYAENTDKLIF
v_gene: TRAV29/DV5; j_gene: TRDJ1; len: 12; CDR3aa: CAASVGDAKLIF
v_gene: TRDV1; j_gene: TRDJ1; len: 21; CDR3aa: CALGEIIRPSTGWGISDKLIF
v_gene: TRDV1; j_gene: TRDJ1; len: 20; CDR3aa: CALGLGIRGTGGSAPDKLIF
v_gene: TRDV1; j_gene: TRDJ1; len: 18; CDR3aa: CALGERNSLVGGEGKLIF
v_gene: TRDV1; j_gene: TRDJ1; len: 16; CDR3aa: CALGELRGPYTDKLIF
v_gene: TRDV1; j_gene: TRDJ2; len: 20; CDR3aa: CALGESVTGGLDKMTAQLFF
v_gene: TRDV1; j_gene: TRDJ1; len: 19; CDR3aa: CALGAAPPGWGIRPDKLIF
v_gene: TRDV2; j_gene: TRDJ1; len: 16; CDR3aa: CACDTVLAMYTDKLIF
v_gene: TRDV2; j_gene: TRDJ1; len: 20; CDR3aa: CACDTDSVRGGIPYTDKLIF
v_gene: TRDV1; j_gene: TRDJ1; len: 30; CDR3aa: CALGELRGSLRAPQLHTGGIWIGDTDKLIF
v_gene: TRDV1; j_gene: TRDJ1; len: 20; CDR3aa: CALGEQALRLGAAYTDKLIF
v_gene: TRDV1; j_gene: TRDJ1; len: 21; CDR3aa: CALGESAFLKGWGTLTDKLIF
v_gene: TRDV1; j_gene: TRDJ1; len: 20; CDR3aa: CALGENPSGGYASYTDKLIF